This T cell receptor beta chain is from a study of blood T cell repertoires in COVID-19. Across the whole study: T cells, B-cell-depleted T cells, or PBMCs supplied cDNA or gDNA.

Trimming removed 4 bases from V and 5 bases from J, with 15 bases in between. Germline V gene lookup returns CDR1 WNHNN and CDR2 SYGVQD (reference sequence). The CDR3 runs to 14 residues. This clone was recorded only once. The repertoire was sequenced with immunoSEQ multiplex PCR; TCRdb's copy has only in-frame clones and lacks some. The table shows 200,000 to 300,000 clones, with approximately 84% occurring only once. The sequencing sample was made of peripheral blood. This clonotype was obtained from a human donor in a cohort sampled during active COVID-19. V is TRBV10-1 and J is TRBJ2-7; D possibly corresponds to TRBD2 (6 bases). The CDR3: CASSGGRRAHEQYF. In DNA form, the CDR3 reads TGCGCCAGCAGTGGTGGAAGGAGGGCCCACGAGCAGTACTTC.